This T cell receptor beta chain was captured by sequencing in a study of shared clonotypes between healthy human individuals. Sequenced by immunoSEQ multiplex PCR; TCRdb stores in-frame clones only, minus some. The data show 2,500,000 or so clones, roughly nine tenths seen once. The V gene's germline CDR1 is SGHTA and CDR2 FQGNSA. The CDR3 is made up of 12 amino acids. V shed 5 bases and J shed 2 bases, with 4 bases lying between them. With respect to this clone: Other DNA sequences within the sample encode an identical CDR3.

The source of this sequence is a young man in good health. The sample taken for sequencing was naive CD4+ T cells sorted from blood. Subset indicated: CD45RA+ positively selected. The chain employs TRBV7-2 and TRBJ2-1, with unresolved D. The CDR3 region is CASSPAYNEQFF. The CDR3 DNA sequence: TGTGCCAGCAGCCCAGCCTACAATGAGCAGTTCTTC.